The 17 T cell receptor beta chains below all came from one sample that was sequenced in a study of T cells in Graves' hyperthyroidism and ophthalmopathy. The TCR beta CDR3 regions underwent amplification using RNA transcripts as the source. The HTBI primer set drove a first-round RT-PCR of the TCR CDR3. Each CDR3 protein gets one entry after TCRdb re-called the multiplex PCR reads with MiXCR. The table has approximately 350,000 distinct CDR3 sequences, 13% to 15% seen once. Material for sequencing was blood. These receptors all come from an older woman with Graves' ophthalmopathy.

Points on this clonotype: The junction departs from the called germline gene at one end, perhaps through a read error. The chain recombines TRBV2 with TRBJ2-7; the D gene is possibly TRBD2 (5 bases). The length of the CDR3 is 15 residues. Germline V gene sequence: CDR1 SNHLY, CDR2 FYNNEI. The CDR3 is CASSESNSLDYDQYF. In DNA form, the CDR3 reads TGTGCCAGCAGTGAATCGAACAGCCTTGACTACGATCAGTACTTC.

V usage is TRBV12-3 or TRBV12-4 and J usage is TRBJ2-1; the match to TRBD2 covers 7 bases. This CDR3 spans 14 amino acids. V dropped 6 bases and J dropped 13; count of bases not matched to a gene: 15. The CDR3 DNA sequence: TGTGCCAGCAGCGATCTAGCGGCTCGGGAGACCCAGTTCTTC. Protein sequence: CASSDLAARETQFF.

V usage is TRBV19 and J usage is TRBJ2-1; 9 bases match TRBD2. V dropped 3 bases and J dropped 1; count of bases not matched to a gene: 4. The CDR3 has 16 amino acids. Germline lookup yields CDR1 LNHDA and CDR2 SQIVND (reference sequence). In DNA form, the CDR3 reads TGTGCCAGTAGTATCGCGGGAGGGCCATCCTACAATGAGCAGTTCTTC. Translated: CASSIAGGPSYNEQFF. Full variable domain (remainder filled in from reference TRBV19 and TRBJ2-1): DGGITQSPKYLFRKEGQNVTLSCEQNLNHDAMYWYRQDPGQGLRLIYYSQIVNDFQKGDIAEGYSVSREKKESFPLTVTSAQKNPTAFYLCASSIAGGPSYNEQFFGPGTRLTVL.

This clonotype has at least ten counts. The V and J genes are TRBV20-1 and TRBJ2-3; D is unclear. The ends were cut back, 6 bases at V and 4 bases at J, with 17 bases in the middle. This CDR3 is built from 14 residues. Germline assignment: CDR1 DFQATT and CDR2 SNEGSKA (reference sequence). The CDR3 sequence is CSAVNARSADTQYF. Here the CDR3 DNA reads TGCAGTGCAGTGAACGCTAGGTCGGCAGATACGCAGTATTTT.

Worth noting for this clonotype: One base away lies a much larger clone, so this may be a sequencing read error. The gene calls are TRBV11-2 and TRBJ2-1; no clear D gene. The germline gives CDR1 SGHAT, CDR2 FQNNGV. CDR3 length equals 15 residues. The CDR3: CASSEGIPGHNEQSF. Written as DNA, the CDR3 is TGTGCCAGCAGTGAAGGGATACCCGGGCACAATGAGCAGTCCTTC. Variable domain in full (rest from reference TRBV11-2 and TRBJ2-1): EAGVAQSPRYKIIEKRQSVAFWCNPISGHATLYWYQQILGQGPKLLIQFQNNGVVDDSQLPKDRFSAERLKGVDSTLKIQPAKLEDSAVYLCASSEGIPGHNEQSFGPGTRLTVL.

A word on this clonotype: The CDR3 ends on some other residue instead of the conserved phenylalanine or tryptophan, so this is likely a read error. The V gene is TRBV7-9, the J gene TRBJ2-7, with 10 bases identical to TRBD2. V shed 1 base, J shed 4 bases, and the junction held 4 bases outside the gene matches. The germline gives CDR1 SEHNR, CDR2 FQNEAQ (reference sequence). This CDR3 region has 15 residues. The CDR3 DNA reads TGTGCCAGCAGCTTAGAAAGCGGGGGGGTTTACGAGCAGTACCTC. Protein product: CASSLESGGVYEQYL.

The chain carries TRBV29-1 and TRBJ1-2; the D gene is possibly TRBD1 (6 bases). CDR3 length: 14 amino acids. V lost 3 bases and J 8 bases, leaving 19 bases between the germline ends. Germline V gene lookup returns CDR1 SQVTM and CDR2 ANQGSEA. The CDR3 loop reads CSVETGARGGGYTF. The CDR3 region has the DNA TGCAGCGTTGAGACAGGTGCCAGGGGCGGCGGCTACACCTTC. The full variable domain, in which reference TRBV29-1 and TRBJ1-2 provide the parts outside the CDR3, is SAVISQKPSRDICQRGTSLTIQCQVDSQVTMMFWYRQQPGQSLTLIATANQGSEATYESGFVIDKFPISRPNLTFSTLTVSNMSPEDSSIYLCSVETGARGGGYTFGSGTRLTVV.

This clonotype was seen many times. The CDR3: CANWGVYGYTF. The CDR3 DNA reads TGTGCCAATTGGGGGGTCTATGGCTACACCTTC. J is TRBJ1-2 and V is TRBV6-1; D perhaps matches TRBD1 (5 bases). Trimming took 10 bases from V and 4 from J, leaving 10 bases between them. Germline CDR1 MNHNS, CDR2 SASEGT. This CDR3 spans 11 amino acids.

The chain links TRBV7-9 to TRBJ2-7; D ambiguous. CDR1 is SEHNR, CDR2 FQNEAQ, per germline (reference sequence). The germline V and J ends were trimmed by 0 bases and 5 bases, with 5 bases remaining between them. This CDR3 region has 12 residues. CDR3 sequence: CASSLAEDEQYF. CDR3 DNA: TGTGCCAGCAGCTTAGCGGAAGACGAGCAGTACTTC.

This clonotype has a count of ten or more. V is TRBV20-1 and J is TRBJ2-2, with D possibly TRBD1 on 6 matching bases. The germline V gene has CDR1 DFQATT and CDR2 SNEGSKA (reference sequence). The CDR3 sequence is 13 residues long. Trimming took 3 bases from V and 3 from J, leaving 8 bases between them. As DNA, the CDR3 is TGCAGTGCTAGCAGGGGTGACACCGGGGAGCTGTTTTTT. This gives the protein CSASRGDTGELFF.

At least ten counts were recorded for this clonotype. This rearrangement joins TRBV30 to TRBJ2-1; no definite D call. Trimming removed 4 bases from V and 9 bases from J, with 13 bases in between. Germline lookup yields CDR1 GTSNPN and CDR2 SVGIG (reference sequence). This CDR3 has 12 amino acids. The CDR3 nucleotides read TGTGCCTGGACGCTTGGCCGTGGTGAGCAGTTCTTC. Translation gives CAWTLGRGEQFF.

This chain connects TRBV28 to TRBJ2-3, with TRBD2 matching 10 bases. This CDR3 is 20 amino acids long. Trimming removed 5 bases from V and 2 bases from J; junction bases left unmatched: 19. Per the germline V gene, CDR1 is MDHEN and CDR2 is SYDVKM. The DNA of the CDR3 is TGTGCCAGCAGTCCCCTCCGAACGAGCGGGAGGGCCGGGGTCACAGATACGCAGTATTTT. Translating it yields CASSPLRTSGRAGVTDTQYF.

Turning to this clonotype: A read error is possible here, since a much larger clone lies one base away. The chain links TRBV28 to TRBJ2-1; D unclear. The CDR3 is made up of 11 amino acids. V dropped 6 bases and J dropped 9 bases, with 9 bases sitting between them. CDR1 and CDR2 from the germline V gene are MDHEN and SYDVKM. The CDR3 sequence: CASRLGSEQFF. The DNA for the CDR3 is TGTGCCAGCAGGTTAGGCAGTGAGCAGTTCTTC.

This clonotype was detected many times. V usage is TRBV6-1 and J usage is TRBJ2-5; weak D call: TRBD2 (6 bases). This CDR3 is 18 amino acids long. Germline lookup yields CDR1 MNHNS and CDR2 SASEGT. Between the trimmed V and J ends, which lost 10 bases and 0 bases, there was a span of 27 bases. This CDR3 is CATAHGSRSPGYQETQYF. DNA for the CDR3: TGTGCCACCGCACACGGGAGTCGCTCGCCGGGCTACCAAGAGACCCAGTACTTC.

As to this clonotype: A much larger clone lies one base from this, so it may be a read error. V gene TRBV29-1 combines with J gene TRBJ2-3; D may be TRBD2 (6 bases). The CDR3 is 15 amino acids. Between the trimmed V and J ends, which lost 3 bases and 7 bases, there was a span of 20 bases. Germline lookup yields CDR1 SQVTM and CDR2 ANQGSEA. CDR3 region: CSVDGGLGTTNTQYF. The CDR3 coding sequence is TGCAGCGTTGATGGGGGACTGGGAACAACAAATACGCAGTATTTT.

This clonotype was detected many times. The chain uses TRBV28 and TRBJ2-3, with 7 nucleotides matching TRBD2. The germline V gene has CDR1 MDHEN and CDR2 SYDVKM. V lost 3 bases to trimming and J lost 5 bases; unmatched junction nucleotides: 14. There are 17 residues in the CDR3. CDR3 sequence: CASSFWVAGPSLDTQYF. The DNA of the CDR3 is TGTGCCAGCAGTTTTTGGGTAGCGGGCCCAAGTTTAGATACGCAGTATTTT. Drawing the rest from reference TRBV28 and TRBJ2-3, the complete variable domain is DVKVTQSSRYLVKRTGEKVFLECVQDMDHENMFWYRQDPGLGLRLIYFSYDVKMKEKGDIPEGYSVSREKKERFSLILESASTNQTSMYLCASSFWVAGPSLDTQYFGPGTRLTVL.

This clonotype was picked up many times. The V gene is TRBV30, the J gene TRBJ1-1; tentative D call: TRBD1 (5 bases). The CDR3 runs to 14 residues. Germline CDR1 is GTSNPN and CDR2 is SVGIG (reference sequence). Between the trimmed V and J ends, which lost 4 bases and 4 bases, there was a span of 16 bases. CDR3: CAWNPWGGSTEAFF. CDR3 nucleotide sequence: TGTGCCTGGAACCCCTGGGGGGGAAGCACTGAAGCTTTCTTT.